Listed here is a single TCR beta chain. What it binds is not known. Each CDR3 protein gets one entry after TCRdb re-called the 5' RACE reads with MiXCR. Of approximately 250,000 distinct CDR3 sequences listed, about a sixth are singletons. This entry belongs to a study of T-cell memory formation after mild COVID-19. Findings of the study overall: Cross-reactive memory apparently joined, as some responding clones appeared in pre-infection memory.

In germline, CDR1 is KGHSH, CDR2 LQKENI. The germline V and J ends were trimmed by 4 bases and 7 bases, with 17 bases remaining between them. The CDR3 runs to 14 residues. Source material: PBMCs or a T cell subset sorted from them (not recorded which). The V gene is TRBV18, the J gene TRBJ2-7, with a weak D call TRBD2 (6 bases). The sequence derives from a man younger than 35 who had mild COVID-19 (a few samples of this study predate the infection). Cell type and time point are not known. The CDR3 here is CASSRGDGLGEQYF. CDR3 coding DNA: TGTGCCAGCTCACGGGGGGACGGCCTGGGGGAGCAGTACTTC. Supplemented by reference TRBV18 and TRBJ2-7, the full variable domain reads NAGVMQNPRHLVRRRGQEARLRCSPMKGHSHVYWYRQLPEEGLKFMVYLQKENIIDESGMPKERFSAEFPKEGPSILRIQQVVRGDSAAYFCASSRGDGLGEQYFGPGTRLTVT.